One and the same sample provided the 26 T cell receptor beta chains below, sequenced in a study of beta chain features in type 1 diabetes. Study-level results: All four CD4+ subsets of Type 1 diabetes patients contained TCRB CDR3s that were moderately but significantly shorter.

Which antigens these TCRs recognize remains unknown. cDNA synthesis used the whole RNA isolate, giving expressed TCRB sequences. The repertoire was sequenced with immunoSEQ multiplex PCR; TCRdb's copy has only in-frame clones and lacks some. The sample has 550,000 to 850,000 clones; around 15% are singletons. The specimen sequenced was naive CD4+ T cells from blood. These receptors were collected from a young man with type 1 diabetes.

This clone has only a few counts. The CDR3 is CASSLGGTGHWDNQPQHF. CDR3 bases: TGTGCCAGCAGCTTAGGGGGTACGGGACACTGGGACAATCAGCCCCAGCATTTT. The chain combines TRBV7-2 with TRBJ1-5; TRBD1 might be the D (6 bases). V gave up 1 base and J gave up 3 bases, with 19 bases separating them. The CDR3 spans 18 residues. Germline CDR1 reads SGHTA; CDR2 reads FQGNSA.

This clone was observed a handful of times. V usage is TRBV28 and J usage is TRBJ1-5; D perhaps matches TRBD1 (6 bases). The length of the CDR3 is 15 residues. Trimming took 6 bases from V and 2 from J, leaving 14 bases between them. CDR1 and CDR2 (germline): MDHEN, SYDVKM. The CDR3 nucleotides are TGTGCCAGCAGCTCGCCGGGGGCTGGCAATCAGCCCCAGCATTTT. It is translated as CASSSPGAGNQPQHF.

The chain has TRBV2 and TRBJ2-5; D remains ambiguous. CDR1 and CDR2 (germline): SNHLY, FYNNEI. Trimming removed 2 bases at V and 5 bases at J, with 6 bases between. The CDR3 is 12 residues long. CDR3 in amino acids: CASSELEETQYF. CDR3 bases: TGTGCCAGCAGTGAACTTGAGGAGACCCAGTACTTC.

The V gene is TRBV30, the J gene TRBJ1-1; 7 bases line up with TRBD1. Germline CDR1 and CDR2: GTSNPN and SVGIG (reference sequence). The trim removed 3 bases at V and 4 bases at J, leaving 8 bases unmatched. The CDR3 has 14 residues. CDR3 region: CAWRIKYRGTEAFF. In nucleotides, the CDR3 is TGTGCCTGGAGGATAAAATACAGGGGCACTGAAGCTTTCTTT.

The genes are TRBV21-1 and TRBJ2-4; no check of the table's D call, TRBD2, against the DNA was made. TRBV21-1 is annotated as a pseudogene. The CDR3 sequence is 17 residues long. The CDR3 loop reads CASSKVEGVLAKNIQYF. The CDR3 coding sequence is TGTGCCAGCAGCAAAGTCGAGGGAGTGCTAGCCAAAAACATTCAGTACTTC.

This chain uses TRBV10-3 with TRBJ2-7; D is ambiguous. Germline V CDR1 and CDR2: ENHRY, SYGVKD. This CDR3 has 12 amino acids. With 2 bases removed from V and 4 bases from J, the gap between germline ends came to 6 bases. Written as DNA, the CDR3 is TGTGCCATCAGTGAGGGTCAGTACGAGCAGTACTTC. This codes for CAISEGQYEQYF.

This clone was counted between two and nine times. The gene calls are TRBV18 and TRBJ2-1, with 11 bases fitting TRBD2. Per the germline V gene, CDR1 is KGHSH and CDR2 is LQKENI. The V and J ends lost 4 bases and 2 bases, in that order; junction bases with no gene match: 1. The CDR3 spans 15 residues. The CDR3 loop is CASSRLAGTYNEQFF. CDR3 nucleotide sequence: TGTGCCAGCTCACGACTAGCGGGGACCTACAATGAGCAGTTCTTC.

This chain uses TRBV5-1 with TRBJ1-1, with D uncertain. The CDR3 has 14 residues. V was trimmed by 3 bases and J by 2 bases, leaving 11 bases between them. The germline CDR1 and CDR2 sequences are SGHRS and YFSETQ. The CDR3 DNA is TGCGCCAGCAGCTCTTTCTCAGAAAACACTGAAGCTTTCTTT. This translates into CASSSFSENTEAFF. The full variable domain, rest sourced from reference TRBV5-1 and TRBJ1-1, is KAGVTQTPRYLIKTRGQQVTLSCSPISGHRSVSWYQQTPGQGLQFLFEYFSETQRNKGNFPGRFSGRQFSNSRSEMNVSTLELGDSALYLCASSSFSENTEAFFGQGTRLTVV.

This clone was found a few times. The chain carries TRBV28 and TRBJ1-6; the match to TRBD1 covers 10 bases. There are 14 residues in the CDR3. J lost 9 bases, V lost 6 bases, and 5 bases had no gene match. The germline V gene encodes CDR1 MDHEN and CDR2 SYDVKM. The CDR3 loop is CASRGQGFGSPLHF. Written as DNA, the CDR3 is TGTGCCAGCAGGGGACAGGGGTTTGGTTCACCCCTCCACTTT.

There are a few counts of this clone. DNA for the CDR3: TGTGCCAGCATGAGCGCAAGACACAGGGAGACTTATGGCTACACCTTC. Protein sequence: CASMSARHRETYGYTF. The genes are TRBV2 and TRBJ1-2, with D maybe TRBD1 (6 bases). V lost 7 bases to trimming and J lost 5 bases, with 23 bases between them. The CDR3 spans 16 residues. Germline CDR1 and CDR2: SNHLY and FYNNEI.

The chain links TRBV30 to TRBJ2-1, with D maybe TRBD2 (6 bases). Between the trimmed V and J ends, which lost 2 bases and 6 bases, there was a span of 17 bases. The CDR3 length is 15 residues. Germline V gene data show CDR1 as GTSNPN and CDR2 as SVGIG (reference sequence). This CDR3 is CAWSLIRVGSNEQFF. The CDR3 DNA follows: TGTGCCTGGAGTTTGATCAGGGTCGGGAGCAATGAGCAGTTCTTC.

The chain employs TRBV11-1 and TRBJ1-1, with D hard to call. Deletions cut 1 base from V and 3 bases from J, with 9 bases between. Germline V lookup: CDR1 SGHAT, CDR2 FQDESV (reference sequence). CDR3 length: 14 amino acids. The CDR3 DNA reads as TGTGCCAGCAGCTTAGGTCTGGAGTACACTGAAGCTTTCTTT. Protein sequence: CASSLGLEYTEAFF.

This clone was counted between two and nine times. The V gene is TRBV18, the J gene TRBJ2-1; 8 nucleotides match TRBD1. This CDR3 contains 14 residues. Germline V gene data show CDR1 as KGHSH and CDR2 as LQKENI. V was pared by 0 bases and J by 9 bases, with 4 bases of the junction left unmatched. The CDR3 here is CASSPPAGGIEQFF. As DNA, the CDR3 is TGTGCCAGCTCACCACCGGCAGGGGGCATTGAGCAGTTCTTC.

In DNA form, the CDR3 reads TGTGCCAGCAGCTTAGGCGAGCCACACTATGGCTACACCTTC. This encodes CASSLGEPHYGYTF. This rearrangement joins TRBV7-9 to TRBJ1-2; D not certain. The CDR3 extends over 14 amino acids. Per the germline V gene, CDR1 is SEHNR and CDR2 is FQNEAQ (reference sequence). The germline V and J ends were trimmed by 1 base and 3 bases, with 9 bases remaining between them.

V and J are TRBV30 and TRBJ1-1; 7 bases match TRBD1. Germline CDR1 GTSNPN, CDR2 SVGIG (reference sequence). After removal of 3 bases from V and 5 bases from J, the junction contained 9 bases not matched to a gene. The CDR3 length is 14 residues. In nucleotides, the CDR3 is TGTGCCTGGAGCCAGGGGGGATATGGGACTGAAGCTTTCTTT. Translated, it gives CAWSQGGYGTEAFF.

The chain links TRBV4-1 to TRBJ2-3, with 10 bases aligning to TRBD2. This CDR3 spans 18 amino acids. Per the germline V gene, CDR1 is MGHRA and CDR2 is YSYEKL. J gave up 0 bases and V 1 base, and 7 bases lay outside the gene matches. DNA for the CDR3: TGCGCCAGCAGCCAAGTAAGCGGGGGGGCCCCTAGCACAGATACGCAGTATTTT. Translation: CASSQVSGGAPSTDTQYF.

A few counts support this clone. This chain uses TRBV25-1 with TRBJ1-4, with D unclear. Trimming cost V 8 bases and J 5 bases, with 12 bases left between them. Germline V gene lookup returns CDR1 MGHDK and CDR2 SYGVNS. The CDR3 covers 13 residues. CDR3 sequence reads: CASRRGLNEKLFF. The CDR3 DNA reads as TGTGCCAGCCGACGGGGATTAAATGAAAAACTGTTTTTT.

This chain connects TRBV2 to TRBJ2-1; perhaps TRBD2 as D (6 bases). The germline V gene encodes CDR1 SNHLY and CDR2 FYNNEI. Trimming removed 0 bases at V and 6 bases at J, with 9 bases between. The CDR3 length is 14 residues. CDR3 in amino acids: CASSEARTTNEQFF. The CDR3 DNA reads as TGTGCCAGCAGTGAAGCAAGGACTACCAATGAGCAGTTCTTC.

The J gene is TRBJ1-3, the V gene TRBV2, with D unresolved. The CDR3 has 14 residues. From germline, CDR1 is SNHLY and CDR2 FYNNEI. Deletions cut 6 bases from V and 0 bases from J, with 9 bases between. CDR3 nucleotides: TGTGCCAGCAGGGACCTCCTCTCTGGAAACACCATATATTTT. It specifies CASRDLLSGNTIYF. Full variable domain (missing parts from reference TRBV2 and TRBJ1-3): EPEVTQTPSHQVTQMGQEVILRCVPISNHLYFYWYRQILGQKVEFLVSFYNNEISEKSEIFDDQFSVERPDGSNFTLKIRSTKLEDSAMYFCASRDLLSGNTIYFGEGSWLTVV.

The rearrangement uses TRBV27 and TRBJ1-1; D remains ambiguous. The CDR3 covers 14 residues. Germline lookup yields CDR1 MNHEY and CDR2 SMNVEV (reference sequence). V was shortened by 8 bases and J by 4 bases, with 17 bases between the two germline ends. The CDR3 nucleotides are TGTGCCAGCTTACCTATCGGGTGGGGCACTGAAGCTTTCTTT. Protein: CASLPIGWGTEAFF.

This clone turned up a few times. The genes are TRBV25-1 and TRBJ1-1; the match to TRBD1 covers 7 bases. Germline lookup yields CDR1 MGHDK and CDR2 SYGVNS. CDR3 length: 14 amino acids. V shed 2 bases, J shed 5 bases, and the junction held 5 bases outside the gene matches. CDR3 DNA sequence: TGTGCCAGCAGTGAAGCTTCAGGGGGGACTGAAGCTTTCTTT. It yields the protein CASSEASGGTEAFF.

This clone has more than one count but fewer than ten. The chain couples TRBV29-1 to TRBJ1-4, with D perhaps matching TRBD1 (6 bases). CDR3 size: 14 residues. Germline CDR1 reads SQVTM; CDR2 reads ANQGSEA. Trimming stripped 7 bases from V and 4 bases from J, with 16 bases between. The chain's CDR3 is CSAQQGGGNEKLFF. CDR3 in DNA: TGCAGCGCCCAACAGGGCGGGGGTAATGAAAAACTGTTTTTT.

This clone was detected a few times. V and J are TRBV28 and TRBJ1-4, with D perhaps TRBD1 (6 bases). Trimming removed 8 bases at V and 8 bases at J, with 15 bases between. This CDR3 spans 13 amino acids. Germline loops: CDR1 MDHEN, CDR2 SYDVKM. The CDR3 region has the DNA TGTGCCAGCTCGACAGGTGGGGAGGAAAAACTGTTTTTT. This encodes CASSTGGEEKLFF.

This clone was counted a few times. The rearrangement uses TRBV5-4 and TRBJ2-4; perhaps TRBD1 as D (6 bases). The CDR3 sequence is 15 residues long. V was pared by 0 bases and J by 3 bases, with 10 bases between. Looked up from germline, CDR1 is SGHNT and CDR2 is YYREEE (reference sequence). The CDR3 region has the DNA TGTGCCAGCAGCTTGGACCCAGGGGACAAAAACATTCAGTACTTC. Amino acids: CASSLDPGDKNIQYF.

This clone was seen a handful of times. The rearrangement links TRBV7-2 to TRBJ1-2, with 8 nucleotides matching TRBD1. Per germline, CDR1 SGHTA and CDR2 FQGNSA. V shed 2 bases and J 3 bases; nucleotides not matched to a gene: 8. This CDR3 has 16 residues. CDR3 amino acids: CASSLSPGGVDYGYTF. The CDR3 DNA sequence: TGTGCCAGCAGCTTAAGCCCAGGGGGCGTCGACTATGGCTACACCTTC.

The rearrangement uses TRBV7-9 and TRBJ1-5; D call uncertain. CDR3 length: 13 residues. Germline lookup yields CDR1 SEHNR and CDR2 FQNEAQ (reference sequence). Trimming removed 1 base from V and 11 bases from J, with 12 bases in between. CDR3 bases: TGTGCCAGCAGCTTAGGGTTGAGTGAATCCCAGCATTTT. This gives the protein CASSLGLSESQHF.